The TCR beta chain described here comes from a study of T cell clones after liver transplantation (dated by TCRdb to about 2019). Regarding the complete study: The samples were obtained from ITN030ST, a randomized trial that attempted immunosuppression withdrawal within 2 years after liver transplantation. Of the eight recipients, a few were HCV-positive, while the remaining recipients had been transplanted for non-autoimmune, non-viral indications. The studied cohort comprised 8 liver transplant recipients, 3 classified as tolerant and 5 as non-tolerant. Blood samples were collected pre-transplant, pre-randomization before withdrawal, and post-randomization after either full withdrawal or failed withdrawal. Tolerance meant complete immunosuppression withdrawal for at least one year without liver enzymes rising beyond twice the upper limit of normal. Third party-reactive TCRbeta sequences were also identified from pre-transplant MLRs to serve as an antigen-independent comparator for donor-reactive sequences. Donor-reactive T cell clones were identified using TCRbeta sequencing after a pre-transplant mixed lymphocyte reaction and were then followed in post-transplant blood. The subjects received no induction therapy and were kept on standard immunosuppression until randomization at 12-24 months post-transplant.

Using immunoSEQ, frozen genomic DNA was subjected to high-throughput TCRbeta CDR3 sequencing, a process that included PCR amplification, mapping, bias correction and internal controls. Under the source paper's analysis protocol: Productive rearrangements were retained, and unique TCRbeta sequences were defined by the CDR3 nucleotide sequence together with the V and J gene. A sequence counted as donor-reactive only if the sequence showed at least 5-fold expansion in CFSE-low cells compared with unstimulated pre-transplant cells and had a frequency of at least 0.01%. Per-subject minimum frequency thresholds, based on the lowest-template unstimulated sample, ensured at least 90% detection power. Jensen-Shannon divergence between the top 1000 TCRbeta sequences after and before transplant was used to measure repertoire turnover. Two-sided Fisher's exact tests were used to test for changes in the detection of donor-reactive sequences. The clones in this table, taken by TCRdb from immuneACCESS, are in-frame only. Not every clone is retained; where verified, under half of the shortfall comes from an unresolved V gene, and the cause of the rest is unknown. V, J and clone size are those of that table, while D and trimming were read from the DNA. This sample comprises roughly 72,000 clones, 80% to 85% of them detected only once. In total, the top ten clones hold around 2.2% of the sample.

Of note for this clone: No antigen is known for it. The input lacks base qualities; no much larger clone sits a single base away.

Thawed unstimulated PBMCs were stained for CD3, CD4 and CD8 and FACS-sorted into CD3+CD4+ and CD3+CD8+ populations. Each of the 8 studied subjects was randomized to immunosuppression withdrawal. Genomic DNA was isolated with the Qiagen DNeasy Blood and Tissue Kit. CDR1 and CDR2 are drawn from the germline V gene: SGDLS, YYNGEE. V sheds 3 bases and J sheds 7 bases, leaving 16 bases between their ends. The cysteine opens and the phenylalanine closes a CDR3 of 15 amino acids. The sequence is cut down to CDR3 DNA, 45 bases in frame from base 1. Points the paper makes about the study in general: When repertoire turnover was taken into account, detection of donor-reactive sequences was significantly reduced in 7 of 8 subjects for CD4 and in 8 of 8 subjects for CD8. A significant post-transplant decrease in circulating donor-reactive CD4 TCRbeta sequences was observed in 5 of 8 subjects, irrespective of tolerance or HCV status. Without allograft tissue specimens, donor-reactive T cells may have migrated into the graft rather than being deleted. Low numbers of available donor cells limited the measurable donor-reactive repertoire in two subjects. The conclusions were preliminary, being limited by small, heterogeneous patient numbers and by non-standardized post-transplant time points. The decline in donor-reactive sequences exceeded the decline in third party-reactive sequences, suggesting partial antigen-specific deletion that was unrelated to withdrawal success.

Source: CD4+ T cells from blood, taken around 50 months after liver transplant. The chain is assembled from TRBV9 and TRBJ2-2; no confident D gene assignment can be made. The receptor was derived from a human patient who received a liver transplant. Some T cells may originate with the graft donor following a transplant. Here is the DNA: TGTGCCAGCAGCGGCCGACTCGGTCTTGACGGGGAGCTGTTTTTT. Its amino acids are CASSGRLGLDGELFF.